Included here is one TCR beta chain sequence, with context. This clonotype was seen more than once but under ten times. Its recognized antigen is unknown. Base quality data are lacking; no much larger clone is found one base away. The sequencing machine was an Illumina HiSeq 2500. Quantitative 5'-RACE with molecular barcodes was used to prepare TCR beta libraries. The authors' pipeline ran thus. To identify disease-linked TCR variants, a new computational method was used, one built on a probabilistic model of VDJ rearrangement. TCRdb reran the public reads through fastp at Q25 and MiXCR, keeping productive beta chains. Duplicate CDR3 protein sequences are folded into a single record with the most common DNA and genes. TCRdb assigned the V and J calls; the authors' analysis was not used. The sample table contains 250,000 to 350,000 distinct CDR3 sequences; only one count was recorded for 6.5% to 10% of them. The ten most abundant clones make up roughly 15% of the sample.

The sample belongs to a study of CD8 T cells in ankylosing spondylitis (dated by TCRdb to about 2017). Describing the broader study: The study set out to find disease-linked TCR variants by profiling T cell receptor beta repertoires in ankylosing spondylitis patients and healthy donors. The full study cohort was made up of about two dozen ankylosing spondylitis patients and more than 90 healthy donors. Peripheral blood was sampled, and synovial fluid was additionally collected from ankylosing spondylitis patients. Summary of the overall study and its limitations: The disease-linked clones were reported as significantly enriched in matched synovial fluid samples from ankylosing spondylitis patients. A TCR beta motif made up of eight or nine highly homologous amino acid variants appeared to be characteristic of blood from ankylosing spondylitis patients. In peripheral blood, the disease-linked clones were found at relatively low frequencies and had a CD8+ phenotype. Some TCR beta motif variants had previously been reported in synovial fluid and blood of reactive arthritis patients, which suggested common disease-initiation mechanisms.

The V and J ends are trimmed by 2 bases and 2 bases, leaving 10 bases between them. The CDR3, from cysteine to phenylalanine, totals 15 residues. The sequence is cut down to CDR3 DNA, 45 bases in frame from base 1. The TCR was taken from a male donor with ankylosing spondylitis. The material sequenced was blood, either unsorted or a sorted T cell fraction (not recorded which). Recombination connected TRBV12-3 or TRBV12-4 to TRBJ1-3; the D gene is possibly TRBD1, with 5 bases matching. CDR3 protein: CASSLWAGTGNTIYF. The base sequence is TGTGCCAGCAGTTTATGGGCAGGGACTGGAAACACCATATATTTT.